A single sample is the source of the 9 T cell receptor beta chains below, sequenced in a study of blood T cell repertoires in COVID-19. TCRdb's copy holds only in-frame clones and misses some; the assay was immunoSEQ multiplex PCR. The sample lists approximately 91,000 clones; approximately 77% were seen once. Sequencing was done on a sample of peripheral blood. These receptors originate from a woman of 80 years or more with acute or convalescent COVID-19.

The V and J genes are TRBV28 and TRBJ1-2; TRBD1 aligns across 9 bases. This CDR3 contains 15 residues. V gave up 4 bases and J gave up 2 bases; unmatched junction bases: 5. Germline V lookup: CDR1 MDHEN, CDR2 SYDVKM. CDR3 nucleotides: TGTGCCAGCAGTTCTCCGGGACAGGGAAACTATGGCTACACCTTC. Translation: CASSSPGQGNYGYTF.

The V and J genes are TRBV12-3 or TRBV12-4 and TRBJ1-2, with 7 bases aligning to TRBD1. The trim removed 6 bases at V and 2 bases at J, leaving 3 bases unmatched. The CDR3 has 13 residues. The chain's CDR3 is CASRVGQNYGYTF. The CDR3 DNA reads TGTGCCAGCAGGGTGGGACAGAACTATGGCTACACCTTC.

The CDR3 here is CATQRLGSGASGANVLTF. The CDR3 DNA reads as TGTGCCACTCAACGCCTGGGGTCAGGGGCGTCTGGGGCCAACGTCCTGACTTTC. V usage is TRBV19 and J usage is TRBJ2-6; TRBD1 is a possible D gene (6 bases). CDR3 length: 18 amino acids. The V end lost 10 bases, the J end lost 1 base, and 23 bases lay between the germline ends. CDR1 is LNHDA, CDR2 SQIVND, per germline (reference sequence).

The chain recombines TRBV5-1 with TRBJ1-5; 7 nucleotides align to TRBD1. Germline CDR1 SGHRS, CDR2 YFSETQ. The CDR3 covers 15 residues. V lost 4 bases, J lost 7 bases, and 11 bases stayed unmatched. The CDR3 nucleotides read TGCGCCAGCAGCCCCCAGACAGGGAGGCAACAGCCCCAGCATTTT. Its translation is CASSPQTGRQQPQHF.

This chain connects TRBV18 to TRBJ2-2; 10 bases are a match to TRBD1. The junction had 2 bases not matched to a gene; V was cut back by 2 bases and J by 5 bases. Germline CDR1 reads KGHSH; CDR2 reads LQKENI. CDR3 length: 15 residues. The CDR3 region has the DNA TGTGCCAGCTCACCAGGGACAGGGGCAACCGGGGAGCTGTTTTTT. This gives the protein CASSPGTGATGELFF. Based on the CDR3 plus reference TRBV18 and TRBJ2-2, the full variable domain is NAGVMQNPRHLVRRRGQEARLRCSPMKGHSHVYWYRQLPEEGLKFMVYLQKENIIDESGMPKERFSAEFPKEGPSILRIQQVVRGDSAAYFCASSPGTGATGELFFGEGSRLTVL.

The V call is TRBV11-2, the J call TRBJ2-7; a possible D gene is TRBD1 (6 bases). The CDR3 has 15 amino acids. The ends were cut back, 5 bases at V and 3 bases at J, with 17 bases in the middle. The germline V gene has CDR1 SGHAT and CDR2 FQNNGV. The CDR3 DNA reads TGTGCCAGCAGCCAACTCCAGGGGCGTAGCTACGAGCAGTACTTC. Its protein is CASSQLQGRSYEQYF.

V and J are TRBV11-2 and TRBJ2-3, with D perhaps matching TRBD1 (6 bases). The CDR3 sequence is 15 residues long. Germline CDR1 reads SGHAT; CDR2 reads FQNNGV. V lost 5 bases, J lost 0 bases, and 12 bases lay in between. CDR3 nucleotide sequence: TGTGCCAGCAGCGCGACGACAGGTAGCACAGATACGCAGTATTTT. Translating gives CASSATTGSTDTQYF. The full variable domain, in which reference TRBV11-2 and TRBJ2-3 provide the parts outside the CDR3, is EAGVAQSPRYKIIEKRQSVAFWCNPISGHATLYWYQQILGQGPKLLIQFQNNGVVDDSQLPKDRFSAERLKGVDSTLKIQPAKLEDSAVYLCASSATTGSTDTQYFGPGTRLTVL.

The chain links TRBV25-1 to TRBJ2-7; D ambiguous. This CDR3 spans 13 amino acids. Germline-derived CDR1 and CDR2 are MGHDK and SYGVNS. The germline V and J ends were trimmed by 8 bases and 7 bases, with 18 bases remaining between them. CDR3 bases: TGTGCCAGCCGGAGCGACCCCCCGGTGGAGCAGTACTTC. It encodes CASRSDPPVEQYF.

This clone was detected ten times or more. Other DNA sequences of this sample code for an identical CDR3. J is TRBJ1-5 and V is TRBV30; 7 bases are shared with TRBD1. This CDR3 contains 14 residues. The germline CDR1 and CDR2 sequences are GTSNPN and SVGIG (reference sequence). V lost 2 bases and J lost 3; bases outside the gene matches: 4. CDR3: CAWSSQGTNQPQHF. As DNA, the CDR3 is TGTGCCTGGAGTTCACAGGGGACCAATCAGCCCCAGCATTTT.